This T cell receptor beta chain is drawn from a study of shared clonotypes between healthy human individuals. Of note for this clone: The target antigen is unknown.

Naive CD8 isolation took CD45RO-negative cells positively selected for CCR7 and excluded terminally differentiated effector memory CD45RA+ cells. TCRdb keeps only in-frame clones here, not all; method: immunoSEQ multiplex PCR. This sample has about 2 million clones, with about 95% found just once. Points from the study as a whole: Some clonotypes were shared by all four sorted-subset donors, while others were not shared. The non-shared ones had lower generation probabilities than the shared ones.

Germline V gives CDR1 MNHEY, CDR2 SMNVEV (reference sequence). The CDR3 loop spans 14 amino acids. Germline trimming cut 6 bases from V and 4 bases from J; bases unmatched to any gene: 8. Sequencing was done on a sample of naive CD8+ T cells sorted from blood. The chain couples TRBV27 to TRBJ1-1; 7 nucleotides align to TRBD1. This receptor was identified in a young man in good health. CDR3 DNA: TGTGCCAGCAGCCGCGGAGGGGGCTTCACTGAAGCTTTCTTT. It encodes CASSRGGGFTEAFF.